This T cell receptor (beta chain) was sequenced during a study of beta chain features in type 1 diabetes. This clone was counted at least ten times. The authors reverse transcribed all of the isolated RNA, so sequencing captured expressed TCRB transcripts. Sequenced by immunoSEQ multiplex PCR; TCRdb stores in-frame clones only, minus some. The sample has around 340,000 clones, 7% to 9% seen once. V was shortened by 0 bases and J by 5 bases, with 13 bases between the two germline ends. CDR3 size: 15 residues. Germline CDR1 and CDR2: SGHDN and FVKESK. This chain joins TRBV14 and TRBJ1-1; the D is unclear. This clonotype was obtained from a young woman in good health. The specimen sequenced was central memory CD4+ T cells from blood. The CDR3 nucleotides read TGTGCCAGCAGCCAAGATCTGGGATCAACTACTGAAGCTTTCTTT. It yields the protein CASSQDLGSTTEAFF.